One and the same sample provided the 15 T cell receptor beta chains below, sequenced in a study of blood T cell repertoires in COVID-19. Produced via immunoSEQ multiplex PCR; TCRdb's table is partial and in-frame only. The sample records 300,000 to 400,000 clones, 80% to 90% being singletons. Sequenced material: PBMCs or T cells enriched from blood (not recorded which). These receptors came from a man aged 18 to 30 who had recovered from COVID-19.

The V gene is TRBV10-3, the J gene TRBJ2-2; maybe TRBD1 (6 bases). V dropped 0 bases and J dropped 1 base, with 9 bases sitting between them. This CDR3 contains 16 residues. The germline V gene has CDR1 ENHRY and CDR2 SYGVKD. The CDR3 DNA sequence: TGTGCCATCAGTGAGTCGACGGGACAGAACACCGGGGAGCTGTTTTTT. Protein sequence: CAISESTGQNTGELFF.

This clone was seen just once. The chain joins TRBV28 to TRBJ1-4; 8 bases match TRBD1. With 6 bases clipped from V and 5 bases from J, the junction kept 5 bases outside the gene matches. Germline V CDR1 and CDR2: MDHEN, SYDVKM. This CDR3 comprises 14 residues. The DNA of the CDR3 is TGTGCCAGCAGCCGACAGGGGAAAAATGAAAAACTGTTTTTT. Protein: CASSRQGKNEKLFF.

The chain carries TRBV5-5 and TRBJ1-3; D gene unclear. Germline CDR1 is SGHKS and CDR2 is YYEKEE (reference sequence). The CDR3 has 16 residues. Trimming took off 2 bases at V and 0 bases at J, with 12 bases between the two ends. CDR3 amino acids: CASSLLRVISGNTIYF. CDR3 DNA: TGTGCCAGCAGCTTACTCCGGGTTATCTCTGGAAACACCATATATTTT.

V and J are TRBV5-1 and TRBJ1-2; D perhaps matches TRBD1 (6 bases). The CDR3 has 15 amino acids. V dropped 0 bases and J dropped 0 bases, with 9 bases sitting between them. Germline V gene sequence: CDR1 SGHRS, CDR2 YFSETQ. The CDR3 reads CASSLGGRANYGYTF. CDR3 nucleotide sequence: TGCGCCAGCAGCTTGGGGGGGCGAGCTAACTATGGCTACACCTTC.

This sequence joins TRBV18 and TRBJ1-2; 7 bases are shared with TRBD1. The junction had 12 bases not matched to a gene; V was cut back by 3 bases and J by 8 bases. CDR1 and CDR2 from the germline V gene are KGHSH and LQKENI. The CDR3 is 15 amino acids. The CDR3 spells CASSPDRTGAGGYTF. Here the CDR3 DNA reads TGTGCCAGCTCACCCGATCGAACAGGGGCGGGGGGCTACACCTTC.

This chain links TRBV3-1 (or the pseudogene TRBV3-2) with TRBJ1-1, with D hard to call. Germline CDR1 is LGHDT and CDR2 is YNNKEL (reference sequence). V lost 4 bases and J lost 1, with 13 bases in between. The CDR3 loop spans 15 amino acids. The CDR3 nucleotides read TGTGCCAGCAGCCCGAGCGAGATTCCGAACACTGAAGCTTTCTTT. It encodes CASSPSEIPNTEAFF.

The V gene is TRBV15, the J gene TRBJ2-3, with 9 bases lining up with TRBD2. Germline V gene lookup returns CDR1 LNHNV and CDR2 YYDKDF (reference sequence). CDR3 length: 16 residues. Trimming cost V 1 base and J 3 bases; bases outside gene matches: 5. The CDR3 protein is CATSRVGTSRTDTQYF. As DNA, the CDR3 is TGTGCCACCAGCAGAGTTGGGACTAGCAGAACAGATACGCAGTATTTT.

This clone was seen once. The chain joins TRBV5-1 to TRBJ2-1, with TRBD1 as a possible D gene (6 bases). This CDR3 comprises 15 residues. Germline V CDR1 and CDR2: SGHRS, YFSETQ. Trimming took 4 bases from V and 0 from J, leaving 11 bases between them. The CDR3 region has the DNA TGCGCCAGCAGCACAGGACAGACCTCCTACAATGAGCAGTTCTTC. Its protein is CASSTGQTSYNEQFF.

The rearrangement joins TRBV19 to TRBJ1-2, with D maybe TRBD1 (6 bases). CDR3 length equals 15 residues. Germline V gene data show CDR1 as LNHDA and CDR2 as SQIVND (reference sequence). Trimming shortened V by 7 bases and J by 1 base, and 16 bases separated the two germline ends. CDR3 sequence: CASTTGLGSNYGYTF. CDR3 nucleotides: TGTGCCAGTACAACAGGGCTTGGGAGTAACTATGGCTACACCTTC.

V gene TRBV7-9 combines with J gene TRBJ1-1; 7 bases map to TRBD1. V dropped 5 bases and J dropped 0; count of bases not matched to a gene: 3. The CDR3 has 14 residues. CDR1 is SEHNR, CDR2 FQNEAQ, per germline (reference sequence). The CDR3 here is CASSGGTVNTEAFF. The DNA for the CDR3 is TGTGCCAGCAGCGGGGGGACAGTGAACACTGAAGCTTTCTTT.

The rearrangement links TRBV4-1 to TRBJ2-7; TRBD2 is a possible D gene (6 bases). Deletions cut 1 base from V and 5 bases from J, with 18 bases between. CDR1 and CDR2 (germline): MGHRA, YSYEKL. CDR3 length: 16 amino acids. The CDR3 protein is CASSQGSGGARNEQYF. In DNA form, the CDR3 reads TGCGCCAGCAGCCAAGGATCCGGCGGGGCCAGGAACGAGCAGTACTTC.

The chain joins TRBV28 to TRBJ2-7, with 7 nucleotides matching TRBD1. This CDR3 is built from 17 residues. Germline loops: CDR1 MDHEN, CDR2 SYDVKM. Trimming cost V 2 bases and J 0 bases; bases outside gene matches: 10. CDR3 in DNA: TGTGCCAGCAGTTTAGGGGTACCGGGACAGTTCTCCTACGAGCAGTACTTC. Protein: CASSLGVPGQFSYEQYF.

V is TRBV28 and J is TRBJ2-4; 8 bases fit TRBD2. This CDR3 has 11 amino acids. The trim removed 8 bases at V and 10 bases at J, leaving 4 bases unmatched. Looked up from germline, CDR1 is MDHEN and CDR2 is SYDVKM. Here the CDR3 DNA reads TGTGCCAGCTGTCCGGGAGGGATTCAGTACTTC. This sequence encodes CASCPGGIQYF.

This sequence joins TRBV10-3 and TRBJ1-3, with D unclear. Trimming removed 8 bases at V and 8 bases at J, with 10 bases between. From germline, CDR1 is ENHRY and CDR2 SYGVKD. CDR3 length: 11 amino acids. CDR3 in amino acids: CAIGVGDTIYF. In DNA form, the CDR3 reads TGTGCCATCGGGGTCGGGGACACCATATATTTT.

For the CDR3, the DNA is TGCGCCAGCAGCCAAGACGGGGGTTTCAATCAGCCCCAGCATTTT. It yields the protein CASSQDGGFNQPQHF. The genes are TRBV4-1 and TRBJ1-5; possibly TRBD1 for D (5 bases). CDR3 length equals 15 residues. Germline CDR1 MGHRA, CDR2 YSYEKL. The V end was cut by 0 bases, the J end by 3 bases, with 9 bases between.